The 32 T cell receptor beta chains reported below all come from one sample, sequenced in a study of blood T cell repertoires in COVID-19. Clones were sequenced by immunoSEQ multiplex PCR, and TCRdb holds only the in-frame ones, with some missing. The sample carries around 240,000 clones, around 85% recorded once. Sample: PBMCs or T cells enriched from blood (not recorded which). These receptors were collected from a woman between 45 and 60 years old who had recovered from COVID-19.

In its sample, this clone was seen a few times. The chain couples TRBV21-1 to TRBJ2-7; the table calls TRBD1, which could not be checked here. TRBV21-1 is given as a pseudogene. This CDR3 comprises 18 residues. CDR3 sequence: CASSVGTGEGRRAYEQYF. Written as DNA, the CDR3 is TGTGCCAGCAGCGTCGGGACAGGGGAAGGGCGGAGGGCCTACGAGCAGTACTTC.

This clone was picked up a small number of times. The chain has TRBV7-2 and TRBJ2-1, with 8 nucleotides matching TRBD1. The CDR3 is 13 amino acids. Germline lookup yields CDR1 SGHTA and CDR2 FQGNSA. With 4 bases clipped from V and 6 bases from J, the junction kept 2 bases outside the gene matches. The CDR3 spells CASSSDRGNEQFF. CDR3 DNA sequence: TGTGCCAGCAGCTCAGACAGGGGCAATGAGCAGTTCTTC.

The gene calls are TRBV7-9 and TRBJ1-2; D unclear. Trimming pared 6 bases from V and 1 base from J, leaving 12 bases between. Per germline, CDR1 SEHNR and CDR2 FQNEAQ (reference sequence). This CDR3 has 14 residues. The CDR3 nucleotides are TGTGCCAGCAGACCAGAACCCTTTAACTATGGCTACACCTTC. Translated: CASRPEPFNYGYTF.

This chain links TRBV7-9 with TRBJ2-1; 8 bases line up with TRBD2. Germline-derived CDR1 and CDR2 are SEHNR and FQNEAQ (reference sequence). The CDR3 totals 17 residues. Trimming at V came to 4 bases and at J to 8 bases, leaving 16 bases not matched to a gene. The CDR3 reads CASSYSPWSGSLYEQFF. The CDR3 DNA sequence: TGTGCCAGCAGCTATTCCCCTTGGAGCGGGAGCCTCTATGAGCAGTTCTTC.

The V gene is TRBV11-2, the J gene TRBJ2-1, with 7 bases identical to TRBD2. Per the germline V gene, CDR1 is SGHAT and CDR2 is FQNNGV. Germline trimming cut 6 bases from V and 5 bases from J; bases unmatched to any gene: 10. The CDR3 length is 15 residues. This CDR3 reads CASRKGLNGDNEQFF. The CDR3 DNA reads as TGTGCCAGCAGGAAGGGACTAAATGGGGACAATGAGCAGTTCTTC.

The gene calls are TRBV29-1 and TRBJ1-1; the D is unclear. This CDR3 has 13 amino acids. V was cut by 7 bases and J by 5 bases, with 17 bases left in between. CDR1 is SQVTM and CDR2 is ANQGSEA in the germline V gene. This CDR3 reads CSATFMGGTEAFF. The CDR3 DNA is TGCAGCGCTACCTTTATGGGAGGGACTGAAGCTTTCTTT.

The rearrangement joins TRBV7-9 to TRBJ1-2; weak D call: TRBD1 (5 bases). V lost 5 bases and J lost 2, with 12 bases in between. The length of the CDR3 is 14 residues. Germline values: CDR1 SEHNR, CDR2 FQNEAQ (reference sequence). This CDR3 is CASSQEGYNYGYTF. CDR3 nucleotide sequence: TGTGCCAGCAGCCAGGAGGGGTACAACTATGGCTACACCTTC.

The CDR3 protein is CASSFHGTSGRALNEQYF. CDR3 in DNA: TGTGCCAGCAGCTTTCACGGGACTAGCGGGAGGGCCTTGAACGAGCAGTACTTC. The rearrangement uses TRBV7-8 and TRBJ2-7; 16 bases are shared with TRBD2. CDR1 is SGHVS and CDR2 is FQNEAQ in the germline V gene. The CDR3 loop spans 18 amino acids. Trimming took 3 bases from V and 5 from J; bases not matched to a gene: 10.

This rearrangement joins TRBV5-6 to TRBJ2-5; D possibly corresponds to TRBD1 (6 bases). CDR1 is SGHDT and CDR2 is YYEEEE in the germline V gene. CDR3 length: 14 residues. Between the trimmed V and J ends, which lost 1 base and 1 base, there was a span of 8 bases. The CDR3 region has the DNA TGTGCCAGCAGCTTGACAGGGTTCCAAGAGACCCAGTACTTC. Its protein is CASSLTGFQETQYF.

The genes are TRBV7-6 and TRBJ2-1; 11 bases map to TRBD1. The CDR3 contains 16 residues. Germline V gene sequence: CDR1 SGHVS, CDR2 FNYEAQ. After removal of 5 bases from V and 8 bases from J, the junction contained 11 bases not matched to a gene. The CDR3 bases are TGTGCCAGCAGCCAACGGACAGGGGGCAATATCGATGAGCAGTTCTTC. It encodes CASSQRTGGNIDEQFF.

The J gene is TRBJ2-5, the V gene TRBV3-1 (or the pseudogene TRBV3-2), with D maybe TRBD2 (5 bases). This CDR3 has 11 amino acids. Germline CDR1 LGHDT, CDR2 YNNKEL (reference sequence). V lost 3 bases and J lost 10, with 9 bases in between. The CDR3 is CASSQRGIQYF. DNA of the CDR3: TGTGCCAGCAGCCAGCGAGGGATCCAGTACTTC.

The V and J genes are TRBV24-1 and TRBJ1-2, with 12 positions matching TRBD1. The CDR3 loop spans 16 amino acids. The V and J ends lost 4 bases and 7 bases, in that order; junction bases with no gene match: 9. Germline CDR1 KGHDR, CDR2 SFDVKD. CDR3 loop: CATSDPGTGGSIGYTF. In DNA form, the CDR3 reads TGTGCCACCAGTGACCCCGGGACAGGGGGCTCTATTGGCTACACCTTC.

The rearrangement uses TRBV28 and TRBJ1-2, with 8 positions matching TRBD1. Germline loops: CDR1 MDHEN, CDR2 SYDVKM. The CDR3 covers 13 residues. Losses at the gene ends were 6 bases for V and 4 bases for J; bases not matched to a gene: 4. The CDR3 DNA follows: TGTGCCAGCAGAACAGGGGGGACCTATGGCTACACCTTC. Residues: CASRTGGTYGYTF.

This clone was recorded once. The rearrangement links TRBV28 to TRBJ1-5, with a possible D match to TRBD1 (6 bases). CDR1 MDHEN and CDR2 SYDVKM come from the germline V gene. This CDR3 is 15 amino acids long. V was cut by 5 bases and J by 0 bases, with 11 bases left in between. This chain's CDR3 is CASSHRAYSNQPQHF. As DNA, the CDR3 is TGTGCCAGCAGTCACAGGGCTTATAGCAATCAGCCCCAGCATTTT.

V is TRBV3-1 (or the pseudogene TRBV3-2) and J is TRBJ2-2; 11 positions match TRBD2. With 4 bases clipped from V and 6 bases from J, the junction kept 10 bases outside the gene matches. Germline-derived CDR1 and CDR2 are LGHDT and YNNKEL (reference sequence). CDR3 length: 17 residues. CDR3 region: CASSPRGTSGISGELFF. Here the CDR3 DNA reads TGTGCCAGCAGCCCCAGAGGGACTAGCGGAATATCCGGGGAGCTGTTTTTT.

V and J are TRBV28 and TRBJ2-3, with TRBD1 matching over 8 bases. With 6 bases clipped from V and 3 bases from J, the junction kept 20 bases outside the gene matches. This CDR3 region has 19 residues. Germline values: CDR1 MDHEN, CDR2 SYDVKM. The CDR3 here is CASRPGSPSDREKTDTQYF. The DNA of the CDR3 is TGTGCCAGCAGGCCCGGATCGCCCTCGGACAGGGAGAAGACAGATACGCAGTATTTT.

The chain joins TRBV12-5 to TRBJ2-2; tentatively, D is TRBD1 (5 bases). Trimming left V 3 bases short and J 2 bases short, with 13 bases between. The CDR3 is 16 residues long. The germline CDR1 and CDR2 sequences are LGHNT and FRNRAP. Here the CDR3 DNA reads TGTGCTAGTGGTTTTGATGTGGACATAAACACCGGGGAGCTGTTTTTT. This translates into CASGFDVDINTGELFF.

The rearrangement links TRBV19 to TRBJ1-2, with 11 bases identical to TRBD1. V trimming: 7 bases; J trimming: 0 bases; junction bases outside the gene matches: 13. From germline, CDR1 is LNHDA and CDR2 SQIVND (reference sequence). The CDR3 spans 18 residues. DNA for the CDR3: TGTGCCAGTACCACTATCTTCGGACAGGGGGCGCCTAACTATGGCTACACCTTC. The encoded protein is CASTTIFGQGAPNYGYTF.

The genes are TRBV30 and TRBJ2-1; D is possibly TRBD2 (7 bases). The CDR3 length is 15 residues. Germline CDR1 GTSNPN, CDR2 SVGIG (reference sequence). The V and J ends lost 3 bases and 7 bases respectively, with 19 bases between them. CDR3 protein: CAWRAAAGAGNEQFF. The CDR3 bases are TGTGCCTGGAGGGCCGCGGCGGGGGCCGGAAATGAGCAGTTCTTC.

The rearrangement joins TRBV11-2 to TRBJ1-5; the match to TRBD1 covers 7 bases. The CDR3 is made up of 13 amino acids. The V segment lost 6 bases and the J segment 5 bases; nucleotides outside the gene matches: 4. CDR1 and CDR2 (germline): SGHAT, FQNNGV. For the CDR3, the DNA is TGTGCCAGCAGGTACAGGGGCTATCAGCCCCAGCATTTT. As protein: CASRYRGYQPQHF.

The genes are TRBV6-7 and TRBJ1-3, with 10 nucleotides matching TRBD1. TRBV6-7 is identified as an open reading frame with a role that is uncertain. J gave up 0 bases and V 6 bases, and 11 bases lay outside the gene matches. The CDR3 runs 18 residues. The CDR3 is CASRSGTGDFSSGNTIYF. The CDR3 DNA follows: TGTGCCAGCAGGTCCGGGACAGGGGACTTCAGCTCTGGAAACACCATATATTTT.

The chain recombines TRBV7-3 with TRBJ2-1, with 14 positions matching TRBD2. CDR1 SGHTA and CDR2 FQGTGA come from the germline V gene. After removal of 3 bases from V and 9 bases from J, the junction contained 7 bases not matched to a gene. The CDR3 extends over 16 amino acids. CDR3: CASSFGTSGSGIEQFF. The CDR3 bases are TGTGCCAGCAGCTTCGGGACTAGCGGGAGCGGGATTGAGCAGTTCTTC.

The CDR3 here is CASSYSADNEQYF. The CDR3 DNA follows: TGTGCCAGCAGTTATTCCGCAGATAACGAGCAGTACTTC. The J gene is TRBJ2-7, the V gene TRBV27; D remains unclear. Germline CDR1 reads MNHEY; CDR2 reads SMNVEV (reference sequence). V was cut by 4 bases and J by 5 bases, with 12 bases left in between. This CDR3 region has 13 residues.

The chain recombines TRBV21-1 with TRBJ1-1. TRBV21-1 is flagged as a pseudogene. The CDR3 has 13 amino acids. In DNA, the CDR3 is TGCGACGAAAAGCCGGGTCGGAACACTGAAGCTTTCTTT. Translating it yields CDEKPGRNTEAFF.

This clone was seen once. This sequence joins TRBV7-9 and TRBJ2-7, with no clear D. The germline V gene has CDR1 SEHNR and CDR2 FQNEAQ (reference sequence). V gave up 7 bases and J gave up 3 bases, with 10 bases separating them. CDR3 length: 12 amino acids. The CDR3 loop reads CASTGPLYEQYF. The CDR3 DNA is TGTGCCAGCACCGGCCCCCTCTACGAGCAGTACTTC. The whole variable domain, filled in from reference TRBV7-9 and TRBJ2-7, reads DTGVSQNPRHKITKRGQNVTFRCDPISEHNRLYWYRQTLGQGPEFLTYFQNEAQLEKSRLLSDRFSAERPKGSFSTLEIQRTEQGDSAMYLCASTGPLYEQYFGPGTRLTVT.

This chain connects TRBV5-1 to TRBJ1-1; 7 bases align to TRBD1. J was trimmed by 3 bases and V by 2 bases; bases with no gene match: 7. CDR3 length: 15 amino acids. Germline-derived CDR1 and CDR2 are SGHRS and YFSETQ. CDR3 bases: TGCGCCAGCAGCTTAAGACAGGGTCGGGACACTGAAGCTTTCTTT. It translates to CASSLRQGRDTEAFF.

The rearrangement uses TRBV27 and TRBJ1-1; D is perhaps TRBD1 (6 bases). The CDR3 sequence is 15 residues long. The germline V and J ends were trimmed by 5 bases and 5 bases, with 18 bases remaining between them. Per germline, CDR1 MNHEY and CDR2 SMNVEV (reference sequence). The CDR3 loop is CASSPRAGGATEAFF. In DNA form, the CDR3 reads TGTGCCAGCAGTCCCCGGGCTGGGGGCGCGACTGAAGCTTTCTTT.

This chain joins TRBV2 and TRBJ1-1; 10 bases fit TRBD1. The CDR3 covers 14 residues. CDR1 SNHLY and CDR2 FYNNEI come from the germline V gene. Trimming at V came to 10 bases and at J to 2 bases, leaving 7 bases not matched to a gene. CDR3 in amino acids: CATAWTGGNTEAFF. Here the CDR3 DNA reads TGTGCCACCGCCTGGACAGGGGGAAACACTGAAGCTTTCTTT.

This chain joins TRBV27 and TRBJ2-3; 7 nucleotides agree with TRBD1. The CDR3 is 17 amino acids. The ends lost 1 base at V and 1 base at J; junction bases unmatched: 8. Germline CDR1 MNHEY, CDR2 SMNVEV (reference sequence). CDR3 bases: TGTGCCAGCAGTTTATGGGCCAGACAGGGCGGCACAGATACGCAGTATTTT. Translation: CASSLWARQGGTDTQYF.

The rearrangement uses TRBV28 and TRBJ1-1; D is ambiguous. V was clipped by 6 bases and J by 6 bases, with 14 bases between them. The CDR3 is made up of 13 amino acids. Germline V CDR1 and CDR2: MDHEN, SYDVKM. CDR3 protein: CASSIDKSAEAFF. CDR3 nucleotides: TGTGCCAGCAGCATTGACAAGTCGGCTGAAGCTTTCTTT.

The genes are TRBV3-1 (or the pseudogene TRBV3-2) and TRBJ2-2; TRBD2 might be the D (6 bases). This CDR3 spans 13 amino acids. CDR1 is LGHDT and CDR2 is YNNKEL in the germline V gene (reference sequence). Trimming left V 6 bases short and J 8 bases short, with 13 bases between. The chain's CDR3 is CASSADYRGELFF. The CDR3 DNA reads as TGTGCCAGCAGTGCGGACTACAGGGGGGAGCTGTTTTTT.

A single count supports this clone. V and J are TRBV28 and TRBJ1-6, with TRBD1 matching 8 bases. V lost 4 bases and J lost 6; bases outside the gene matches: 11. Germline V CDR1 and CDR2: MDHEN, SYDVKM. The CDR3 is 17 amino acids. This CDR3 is CASSSPPGQGSNSPLHF. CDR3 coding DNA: TGTGCCAGCAGTTCTCCCCCCGGACAGGGTTCTAATTCACCCCTCCACTTT.